The sequence of this T cell receptor beta chain was determined in a study of cytomegalovirus exposure and HLA in healthy donors. Study-level results: Associated with cytomegalovirus, according to the listing, were some 150 TCR beta chains.

V lost 4 bases, J lost 5 bases, and 8 bases lay in between. The CDR3 totals 11 residues. CDR1 is DFQATT and CDR2 is SNEGSKA in the germline V gene (reference sequence). 60 Vbeta and 13 Jbeta primers were used in PCR. TCRdb's copy holds only in-frame clones and misses some; the assay was immunoSEQ multiplex PCR. This table holds approximately 130,000 clones, 70% to 75% found once. Of note for this clone: The antigen is unknown.

This TCR derives from a man aged 30 to 45 in good health and CMV-seronegative. The chain recombines TRBV20-1 with TRBJ1-2; D remains ambiguous. Sequenced material: PBMCs. CDR3 DNA: TGCAGTGCTAACGGAGGATATGGCTACACCTTC. It translates to CSANGGYGYTF.